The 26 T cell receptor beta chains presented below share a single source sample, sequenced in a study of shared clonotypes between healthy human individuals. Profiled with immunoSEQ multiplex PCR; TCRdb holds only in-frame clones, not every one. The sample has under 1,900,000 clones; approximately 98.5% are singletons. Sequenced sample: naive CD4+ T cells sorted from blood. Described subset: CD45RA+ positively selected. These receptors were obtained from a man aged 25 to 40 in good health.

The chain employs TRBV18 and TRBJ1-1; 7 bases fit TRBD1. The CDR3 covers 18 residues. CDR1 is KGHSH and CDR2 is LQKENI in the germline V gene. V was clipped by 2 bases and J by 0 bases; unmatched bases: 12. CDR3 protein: CASSPRSEGAVMNTEAFF. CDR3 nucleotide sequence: TGTGCCAGCTCACCAAGGAGTGAGGGGGCAGTGATGAACACTGAAGCTTTCTTT.

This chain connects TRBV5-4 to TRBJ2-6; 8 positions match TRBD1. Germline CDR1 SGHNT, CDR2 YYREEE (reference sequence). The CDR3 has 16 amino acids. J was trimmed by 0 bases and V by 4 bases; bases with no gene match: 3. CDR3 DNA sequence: TGTGCCAGCAGCCGACAGGGGAGCTCTGGGGCCAACGTCCTGACTTTC. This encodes CASSRQGSSGANVLTF.

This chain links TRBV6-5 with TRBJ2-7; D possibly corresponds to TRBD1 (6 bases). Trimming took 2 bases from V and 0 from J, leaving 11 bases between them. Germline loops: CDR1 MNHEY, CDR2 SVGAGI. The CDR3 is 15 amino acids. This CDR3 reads CASSYNRAISYEQYF. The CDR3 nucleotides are TGTGCCAGCAGTTACAACAGGGCGATCTCCTACGAGCAGTACTTC.

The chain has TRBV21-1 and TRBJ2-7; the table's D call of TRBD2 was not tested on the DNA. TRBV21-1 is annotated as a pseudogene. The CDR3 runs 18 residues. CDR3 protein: CASSKPRRGRPRSYEQYF. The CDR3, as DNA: TGTGCCAGCAGCAAACCGCGGCGGGGGAGACCCCGTTCCTACGAGCAGTACTTC.

CDR3 coding DNA: TGTGCCAGCTCATCGGGACAGTCTCTAAGTGAGCAGTACTTC. Translation gives CASSSGQSLSEQYF. V gene TRBV18 combines with J gene TRBJ2-7; 7 nucleotides line up with TRBD1. The V gene's germline CDR1 is KGHSH and CDR2 LQKENI. The CDR3 has 14 amino acids. V dropped 5 bases and J dropped 7; count of bases not matched to a gene: 11.

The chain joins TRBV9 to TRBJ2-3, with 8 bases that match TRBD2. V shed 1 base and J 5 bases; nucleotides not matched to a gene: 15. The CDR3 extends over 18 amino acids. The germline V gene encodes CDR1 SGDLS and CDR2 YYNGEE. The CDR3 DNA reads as TGTGCCAGCAGCGTACTCGGGAGGGGTGAGGCGTCTAGAGATACGCAGTATTTT. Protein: CASSVLGRGEASRDTQYF.

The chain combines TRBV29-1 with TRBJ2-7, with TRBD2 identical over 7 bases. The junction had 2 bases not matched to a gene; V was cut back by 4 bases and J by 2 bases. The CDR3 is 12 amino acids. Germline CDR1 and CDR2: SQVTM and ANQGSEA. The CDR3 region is CSVVLAAYEQYF. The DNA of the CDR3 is TGCAGCGTTGTTCTAGCGGCCTACGAGCAGTACTTC.

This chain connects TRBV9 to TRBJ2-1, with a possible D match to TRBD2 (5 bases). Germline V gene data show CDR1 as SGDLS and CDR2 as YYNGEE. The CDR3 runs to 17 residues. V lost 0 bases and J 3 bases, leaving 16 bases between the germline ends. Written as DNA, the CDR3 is TGTGCCAGCAGCGTAGGGGTCAGGAGGAGCTACTACAATGAGCAGTTCTTC. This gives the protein CASSVGVRRSYYNEQFF. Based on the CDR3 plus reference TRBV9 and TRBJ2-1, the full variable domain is DSGVTQTPKHLITATGQRVTLRCSPRSGDLSVYWYQQSLDQGLQFLIQYYNGEERAKGNILERFSAQQFPDLHSELNLSSLELGDSALYFCASSVGVRRSYYNEQFFGPGTRLTVL.

The CDR3 nucleotides read TGTGCCAGCACCTCACTTCGAGGGAGTGGGAATGAGCAGTTCTTC. Its protein is CASTSLRGSGNEQFF. The genes are TRBV5-6 and TRBJ2-1; a weak D match, TRBD2 (5 bases). The ends were cut back, 6 bases at V and 7 bases at J, with 20 bases in the middle. There are 15 residues in the CDR3. Germline values: CDR1 SGHDT, CDR2 YYEEEE.

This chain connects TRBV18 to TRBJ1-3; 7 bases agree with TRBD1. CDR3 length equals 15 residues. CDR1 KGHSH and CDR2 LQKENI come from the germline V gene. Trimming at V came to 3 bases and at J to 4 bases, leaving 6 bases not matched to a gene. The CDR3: CASSPFTGDGNTIYF. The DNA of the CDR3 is TGTGCCAGCTCACCCTTTACAGGGGACGGAAACACCATATATTTT.

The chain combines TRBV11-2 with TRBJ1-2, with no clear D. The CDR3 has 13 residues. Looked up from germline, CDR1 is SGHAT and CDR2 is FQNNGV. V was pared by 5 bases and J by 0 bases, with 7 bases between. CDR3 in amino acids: CASSPGANYGYTF. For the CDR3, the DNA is TGTGCCAGCAGCCCCGGAGCTAACTATGGCTACACCTTC.

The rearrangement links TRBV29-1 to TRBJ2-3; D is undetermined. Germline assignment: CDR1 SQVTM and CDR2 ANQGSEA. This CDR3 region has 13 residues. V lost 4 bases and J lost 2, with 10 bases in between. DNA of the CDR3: TGCAGCGTTGTCACTTATTTCACAGATACGCAGTATTTT. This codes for CSVVTYFTDTQYF.

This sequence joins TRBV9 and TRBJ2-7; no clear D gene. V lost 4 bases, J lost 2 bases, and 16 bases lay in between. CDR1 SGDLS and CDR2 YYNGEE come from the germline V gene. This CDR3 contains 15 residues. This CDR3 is CASSLSASLAYEQYF. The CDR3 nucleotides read TGTGCCAGCAGCCTTAGTGCGAGTCTCGCCTACGAGCAGTACTTC.

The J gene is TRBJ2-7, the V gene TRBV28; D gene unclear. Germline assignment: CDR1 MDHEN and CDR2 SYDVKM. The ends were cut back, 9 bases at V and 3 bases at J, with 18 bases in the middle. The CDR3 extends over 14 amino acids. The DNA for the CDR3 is TGTGCCAGTACGACCGGAGTCAATAACTACGAGCAGTACTTC. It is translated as CASTTGVNNYEQYF.

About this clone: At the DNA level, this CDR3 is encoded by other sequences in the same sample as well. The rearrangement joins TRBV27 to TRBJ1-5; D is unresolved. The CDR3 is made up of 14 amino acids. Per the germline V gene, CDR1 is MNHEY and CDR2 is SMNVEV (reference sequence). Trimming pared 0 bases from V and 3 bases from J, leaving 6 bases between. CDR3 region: CASSLSGSNQPQHF. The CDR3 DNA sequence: TGTGCCAGCAGTTTATCAGGGTCCAATCAGCCCCAGCATTTT.

In DNA, the CDR3 is TGCGCCAGCAGCTACGGACCGGGGCTTATCACTGAAGCTTTCTTT. Translating gives CASSYGPGLITEAFF. This chain uses TRBV5-1 with TRBJ1-1; possibly TRBD1 for D (5 bases). V was cut by 3 bases and J by 4 bases, with 16 bases left in between. Germline assignment: CDR1 SGHRS and CDR2 YFSETQ. The CDR3 covers 15 residues.

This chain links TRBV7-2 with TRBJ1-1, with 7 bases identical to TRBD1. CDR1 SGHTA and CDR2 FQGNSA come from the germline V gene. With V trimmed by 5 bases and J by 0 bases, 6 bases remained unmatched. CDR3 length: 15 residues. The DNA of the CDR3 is TGTGCCAGCAGCGCAAGGGGGCGAATGAACACTGAAGCTTTCTTT. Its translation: CASSARGRMNTEAFF.

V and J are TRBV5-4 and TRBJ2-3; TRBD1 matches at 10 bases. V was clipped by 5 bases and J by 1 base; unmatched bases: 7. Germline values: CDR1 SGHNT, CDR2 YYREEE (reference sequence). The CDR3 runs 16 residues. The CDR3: CASSPGQGRRTDTQYF. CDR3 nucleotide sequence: TGTGCCAGCAGTCCGGGACAGGGGCGGCGCACAGATACGCAGTATTTT.

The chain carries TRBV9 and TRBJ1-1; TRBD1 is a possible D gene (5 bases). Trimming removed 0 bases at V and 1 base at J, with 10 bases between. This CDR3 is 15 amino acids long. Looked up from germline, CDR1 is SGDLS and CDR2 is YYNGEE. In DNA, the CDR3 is TGTGCCAGCAGCGTAGTTACAGGCTGGAACACTGAAGCTTTCTTT. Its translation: CASSVVTGWNTEAFF. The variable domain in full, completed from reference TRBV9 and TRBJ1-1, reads DSGVTQTPKHLITATGQRVTLRCSPRSGDLSVYWYQQSLDQGLQFLIQYYNGEERAKGNILERFSAQQFPDLHSELNLSSLELGDSALYFCASSVVTGWNTEAFFGQGTRLTVV.

CDR3 loop: CASSLEGGSPDTQYF. CDR3 bases: TGCGCCAGCAGCTTGGAGGGCGGGAGCCCAGATACGCAGTATTTT. The rearrangement uses TRBV5-1 and TRBJ2-3; 7 bases agree with TRBD2. Trimming cost V 0 bases and J 4 bases; bases outside gene matches: 5. The germline V gene has CDR1 SGHRS and CDR2 YFSETQ. The CDR3 has 15 residues.

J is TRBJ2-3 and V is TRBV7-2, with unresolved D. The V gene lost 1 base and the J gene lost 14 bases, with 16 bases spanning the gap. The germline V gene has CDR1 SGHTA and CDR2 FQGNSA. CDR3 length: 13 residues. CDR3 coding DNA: TGTGCCAGCAGCTTAGAGCCGACCCTTGCATTGTATTTT. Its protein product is CASSLEPTLALYF.

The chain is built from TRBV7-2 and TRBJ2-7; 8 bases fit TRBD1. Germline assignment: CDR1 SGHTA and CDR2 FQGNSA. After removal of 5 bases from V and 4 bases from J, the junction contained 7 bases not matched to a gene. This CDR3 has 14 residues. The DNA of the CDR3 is TGTGCCAGCAGCGAGGACAGGGTCTCGTACGAGCAGTACTTC. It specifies CASSEDRVSYEQYF.

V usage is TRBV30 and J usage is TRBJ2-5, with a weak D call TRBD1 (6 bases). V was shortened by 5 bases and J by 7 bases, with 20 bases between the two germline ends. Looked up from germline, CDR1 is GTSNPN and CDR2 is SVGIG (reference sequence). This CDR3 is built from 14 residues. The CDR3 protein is CAWERDTSTGTQYF. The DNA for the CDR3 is TGTGCCTGGGAACGGGACACTTCGACTGGGACCCAGTACTTC.

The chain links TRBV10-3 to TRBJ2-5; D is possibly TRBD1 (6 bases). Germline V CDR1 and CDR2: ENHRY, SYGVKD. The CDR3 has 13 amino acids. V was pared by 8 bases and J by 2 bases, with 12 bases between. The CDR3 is CAISRGSQETQYF. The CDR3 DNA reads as TGTGCCATCTCTAGGGGGAGTCAAGAGACCCAGTACTTC.

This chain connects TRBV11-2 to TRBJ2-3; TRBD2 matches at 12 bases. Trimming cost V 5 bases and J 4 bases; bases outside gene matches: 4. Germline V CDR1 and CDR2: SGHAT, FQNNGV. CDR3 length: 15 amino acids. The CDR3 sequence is CASSKTSGSPDTQYF. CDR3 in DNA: TGTGCCAGCAGCAAGACTAGCGGGAGCCCAGATACGCAGTATTTT.

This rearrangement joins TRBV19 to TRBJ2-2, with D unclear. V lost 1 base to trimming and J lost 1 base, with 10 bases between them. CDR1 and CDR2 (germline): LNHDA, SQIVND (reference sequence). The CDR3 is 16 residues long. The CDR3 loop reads CASSIGGLLNTGELFF. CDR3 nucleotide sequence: TGTGCCAGTAGTATAGGTGGGTTACTGAACACCGGGGAGCTGTTTTTT.